The clone carrying this TCR beta chain appeared many times. As yet, its antigen is unknown. This record comes from a study of T-cell memory formation after mild COVID-19. Study as a whole: Clusters were largely donor specific. Study-wide points: Clones shrinking between day 15 and 85 showed a balanced CD4/CD8 split, and those that grew later tilted toward CD4+.

The TCR alpha and TCR beta cDNA libraries, bearing sample barcodes and UMIs, were generated by 5'RACE using constant-segment primers. TCRdb reprocessed the 5' RACE reads via MiXCR and lists one record per CDR3 protein. The sample has about 400,000 distinct CDR3 sequences; 13% to 15% are singletons. The germline gives CDR1 SGHTA, CDR2 FQGNSA. This CDR3 region has 20 residues. Trimming took 8 bases from V and 0 from J; bases not matched to a gene: 20. The sample comprised PBMCs or a T cell subset sorted from them (not recorded which). The TCR comes from a man aged 18-30 years who had mild COVID-19 (a few samples of this study predate the infection). Cell type and time point are not known. The chain has TRBV7-2 and TRBJ2-3; 10 bases agree with TRBD2. The CDR3 bases are TGTGCCAGCGGAAACATAGCGGGGGGATTTACAAGGGCTAGCACAGATACGCAGTATTTT. This gives the protein CASGNIAGGFTRASTDTQYF.